This T cell receptor (beta chain) derives from a study of OX40 agonist ivuxolimab in advanced cancers. In the study overall: Ivuxolimab was a fully human IgG2 agonistic monoclonal antibody targeting the costimulatory receptor OX40 (CD134). Intravenous ivuxolimab was administered to patients every 2 weeks at six dose levels: 0.01, 0.1, 0.3, 1.5, 3 and 10 mg/kg. The point of sequencing TCRbeta in the periphery was to test whether ivuxolimab changed TCR sequence diversity and drove clonal T-cell expansion. Partial responses were achieved by three dose-escalation patients, of whom one had hepatocellular carcinoma and two had cutaneous melanoma. Of the roughly 51 dose-escalation patients, hepatocellular carcinoma was present in roughly 19, melanoma in some 15, renal cell carcinoma in 9 and head and neck cancer in 9. Prior anti-PD-1, anti-PD-L1 or anti-CTLA-4 therapy was permitted, and approximately 41% of dose-escalation patients had received checkpoint inhibitors. The monotherapy dose-escalation portion (N of about 49 patients) of the phase I ivuxolimab trial is reported in the paper. The dose-escalation cohort was roughly 83% male with a mean age of 60 years, ranging from roughly 23 to 90.

A note on this clone: Its specific antigen is unknown. The record has no base qualities; no much larger clone is one base away.

V sheds 3 bases and J sheds 4 bases, leaving 13 bases between their ends. CDR1 SGHRS and CDR2 YFSETQ are derived from the germline V gene. The cysteine opens and the phenylalanine closes a CDR3 of 15 amino acids. Only CDR3 DNA is held: 45 bases, read in frame from base 1. Patients with a history of autoimmune disease or receiving systemic immunosuppression were excluded from the trial. Peripheral blood for TCR sequencing was collected from all dose cohorts at baseline, on cycle 4 day 1, and on cycle 7 day 1. Samples were obtained from an open-label, multicenter, first-in-human phase I dose-escalation trial of ivuxolimab. The trial enrolled adults with locally advanced or metastatic head and neck squamous cell, hepatocellular, melanoma or renal cell carcinoma. CD4+ and CD8+ T cells were sorted separately from peripheral blood before TCR sequencing. For sequencing of the TCRbeta CDR3 region, genomic DNA was extracted from the sorted cells. TCRbeta CDR3 regions were sequenced using the immunoSEQ Assay. The source is immuneACCESS, and TCRdb retained only in-frame sequences with V and J called. Part of the clones is not carried over; for the studies checked, unresolved V genes explain less than half of this, and the remainder is unexplained. This sample is represented by 28,000 or so clones; about 88% of them were singletons. The top ten constitute roughly 18% of the sample.

Results the study describes overall, beyond this receptor: Low levels of normalized T-cell clonal expansion were also shown by some nonresponding patients. At doses of 0.1 to 3.0 mg/kg, clonal expansion of both CD4+ and CD8+ blood T cells was observed from baseline to week 6. Partial responders in the 0.1-3.0 mg/kg groups had among the lowest normalized peripheral clonal expansion, especially among CD8+ T cells. On average, CD8+ T cells showed more expanded clones than CD4+ T cells after ivuxolimab. Antigen specificity was not determined for the clonally expanded peripheral T cells.

The sample in question was CD4+ or CD8+ T cells sorted from blood, obtained in a trial of the OX40 agonist ivuxolimab. Rearrangement joined TRBV5-1 to TRBJ2-2; TRBD2 is possibly the D segment (5 matching bases). This receptor was taken from an adult with an advanced solid tumor such as melanoma, head and neck, liver or kidney cancer. The DNA is TGCGCCAGCAGCTGGTTAGAGGGTGGCACCGGGGAGCTGTTTTTT. It codes for CASSWLEGGTGELFF.